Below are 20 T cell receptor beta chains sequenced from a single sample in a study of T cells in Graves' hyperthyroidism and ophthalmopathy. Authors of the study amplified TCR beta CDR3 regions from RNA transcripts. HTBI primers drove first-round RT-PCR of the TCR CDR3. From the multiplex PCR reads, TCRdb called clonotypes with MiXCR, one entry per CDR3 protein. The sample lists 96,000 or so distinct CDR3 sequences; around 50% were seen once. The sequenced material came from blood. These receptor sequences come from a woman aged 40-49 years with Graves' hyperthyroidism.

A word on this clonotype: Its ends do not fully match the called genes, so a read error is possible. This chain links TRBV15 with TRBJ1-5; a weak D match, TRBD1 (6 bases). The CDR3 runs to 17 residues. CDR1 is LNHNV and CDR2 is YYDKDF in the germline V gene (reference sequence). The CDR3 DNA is TGTGCCACCAGCGGAGACACTTGGACAGCCAGAGAGGGGCCCCAGCATTTT. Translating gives CATSGDTWTAREGPQHF.

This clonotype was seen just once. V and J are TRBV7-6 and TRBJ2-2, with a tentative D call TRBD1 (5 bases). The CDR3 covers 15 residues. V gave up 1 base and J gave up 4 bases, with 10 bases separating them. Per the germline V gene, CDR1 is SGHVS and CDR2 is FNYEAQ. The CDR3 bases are TGTGCCAGCAGCTTAGAGGGCAGGGCCACCGGGGAGCTGTTTTTT. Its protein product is CASSLEGRATGELFF.

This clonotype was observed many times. In DNA, the CDR3 is TGCGCCAGCAGCCAAAGCGCCGGGTTTCGTGAGACCCAGTACTTC. Its protein product is CASSQSAGFRETQYF. The chain is built from TRBV4-1 and TRBJ2-5, with D unresolved. Germline assignment: CDR1 MGHRA and CDR2 YSYEKL. The germline V and J ends were trimmed by 2 bases and 5 bases, with 15 bases remaining between them. There are 15 residues in the CDR3.

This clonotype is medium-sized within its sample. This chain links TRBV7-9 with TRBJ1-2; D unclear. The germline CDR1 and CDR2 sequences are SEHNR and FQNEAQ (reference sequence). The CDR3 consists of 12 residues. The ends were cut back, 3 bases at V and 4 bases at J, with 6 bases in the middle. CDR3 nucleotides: TGTGCCAGCAGCTTGTCCGGCTATGGCTACACCTTC. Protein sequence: CASSLSGYGYTF.

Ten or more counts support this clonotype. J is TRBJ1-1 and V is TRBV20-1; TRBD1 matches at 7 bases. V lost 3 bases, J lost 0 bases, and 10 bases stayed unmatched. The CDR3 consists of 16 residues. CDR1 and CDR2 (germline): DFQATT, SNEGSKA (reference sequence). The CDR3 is CSARPRQGSMNTEAFF. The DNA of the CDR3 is TGCAGTGCTAGGCCTCGACAGGGATCCATGAACACTGAAGCTTTCTTT.

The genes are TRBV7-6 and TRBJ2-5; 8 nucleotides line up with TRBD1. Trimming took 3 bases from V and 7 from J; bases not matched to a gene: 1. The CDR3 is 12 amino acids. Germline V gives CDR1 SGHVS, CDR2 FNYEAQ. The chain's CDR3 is CASSFDRGTQYF. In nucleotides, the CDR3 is TGTGCCAGCAGCTTTGACAGGGGGACCCAGTACTTC. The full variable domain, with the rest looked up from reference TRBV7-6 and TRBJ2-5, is GAGVSQSPRYKVTKRGQDVALRCDPISGHVSLYWYRQALGQGPEFLTYFNYEAQQDKSGLPNDRFSAERPEGSISTLTIQRTEQRDSAMYRCASSFDRGTQYFGPGTRLLVL.

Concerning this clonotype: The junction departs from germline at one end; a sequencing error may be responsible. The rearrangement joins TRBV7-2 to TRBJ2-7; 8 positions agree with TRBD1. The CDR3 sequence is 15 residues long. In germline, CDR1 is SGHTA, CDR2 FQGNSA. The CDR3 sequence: CASSPGAGGGYEQYF. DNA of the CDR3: TGCGCCAGCAGCCCCGGGGCAGGGGGCGGCTACGAGCAGTACTTC.

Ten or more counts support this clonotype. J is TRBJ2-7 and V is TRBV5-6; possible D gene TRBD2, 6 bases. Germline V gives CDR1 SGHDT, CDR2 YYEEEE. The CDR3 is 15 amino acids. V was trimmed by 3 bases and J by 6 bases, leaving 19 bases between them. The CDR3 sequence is CASSSTGTSWSEQYF. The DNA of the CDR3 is TGTGCCAGCAGCTCGACCGGGACTTCCTGGAGCGAGCAGTACTTC.

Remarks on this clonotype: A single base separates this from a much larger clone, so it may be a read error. The CDR3 loop is CSALSRATDTQYF. CDR3 in DNA: TGCAGCGCACTCTCACGAGCCACAGATACGCAGTATTTT. V is TRBV29-1 and J is TRBJ2-3; D is ambiguous. Germline-derived CDR1 and CDR2 are SQVTM and ANQGSEA. Trimming shortened V by 7 bases and J by 2 bases, and 13 bases separated the two germline ends. The CDR3 sequence is 13 residues long.

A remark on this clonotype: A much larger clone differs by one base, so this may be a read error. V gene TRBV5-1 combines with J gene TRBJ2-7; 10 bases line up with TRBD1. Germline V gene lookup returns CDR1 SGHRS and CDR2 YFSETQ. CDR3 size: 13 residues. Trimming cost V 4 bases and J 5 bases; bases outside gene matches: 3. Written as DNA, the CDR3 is TGCGCCAGCAGCGGGACAGGGGACAACGAGCAGTACTTC. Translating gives CASSGTGDNEQYF.

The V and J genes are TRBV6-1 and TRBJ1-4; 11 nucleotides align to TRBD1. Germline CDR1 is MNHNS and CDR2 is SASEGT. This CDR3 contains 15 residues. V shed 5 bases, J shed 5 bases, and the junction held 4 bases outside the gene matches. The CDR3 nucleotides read TGTGCCAGCAGTCCCCGGGACAGGGGGAATGAAAAACTGTTTTTT. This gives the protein CASSPRDRGNEKLFF.

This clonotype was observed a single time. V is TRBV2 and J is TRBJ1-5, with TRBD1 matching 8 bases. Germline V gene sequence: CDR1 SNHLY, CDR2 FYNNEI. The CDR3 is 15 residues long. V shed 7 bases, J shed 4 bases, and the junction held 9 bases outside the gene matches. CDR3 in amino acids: CASTLDRGRNQPQHF. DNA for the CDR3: TGTGCCAGCACCCTCGACAGGGGAAGAAATCAGCCCCAGCATTTT. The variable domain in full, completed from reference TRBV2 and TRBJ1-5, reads EPEVTQTPSHQVTQMGQEVILRCVPISNHLYFYWYRQILGQKVEFLVSFYNNEISEKSEIFDDQFSVERPDGSNFTLKIRSTKLEDSAMYFCASTLDRGRNQPQHFGDGTRLSIL.

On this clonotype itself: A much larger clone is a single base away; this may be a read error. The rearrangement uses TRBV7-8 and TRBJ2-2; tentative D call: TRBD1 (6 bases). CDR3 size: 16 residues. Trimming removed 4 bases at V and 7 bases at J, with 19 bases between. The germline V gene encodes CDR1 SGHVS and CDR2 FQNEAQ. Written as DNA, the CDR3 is TGTGCCAGCAGCTCCACGACACGAGTCAGGGGCGGGGAGCTGTTTTTT. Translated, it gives CASSSTTRVRGGELFF.

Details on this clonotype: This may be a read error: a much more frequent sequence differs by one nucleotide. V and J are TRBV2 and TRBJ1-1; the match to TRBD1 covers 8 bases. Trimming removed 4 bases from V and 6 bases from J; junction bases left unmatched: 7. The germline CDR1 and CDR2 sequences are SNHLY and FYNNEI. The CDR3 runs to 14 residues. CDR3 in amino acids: CASSGAGGLAEAFF. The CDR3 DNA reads TGTGCCAGCAGTGGCGCAGGGGGCCTCGCTGAAGCTTTCTTT.

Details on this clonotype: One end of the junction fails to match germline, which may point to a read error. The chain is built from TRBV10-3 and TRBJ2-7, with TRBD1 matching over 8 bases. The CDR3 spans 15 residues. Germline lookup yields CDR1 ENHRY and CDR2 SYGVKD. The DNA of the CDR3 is TGTGCCACCAGTGAGTCTCGGGACAGGAGCTATGAGCAGTACTTC. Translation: CATSESRDRSYEQYF.

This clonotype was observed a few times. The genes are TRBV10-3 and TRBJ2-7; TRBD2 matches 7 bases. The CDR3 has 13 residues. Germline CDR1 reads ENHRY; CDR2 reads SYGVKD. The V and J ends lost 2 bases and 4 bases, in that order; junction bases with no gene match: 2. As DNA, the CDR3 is TGTGCCATCAGTGAGGGGGGGGGTTACGAGCAGTACTTC. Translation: CAISEGGGYEQYF.

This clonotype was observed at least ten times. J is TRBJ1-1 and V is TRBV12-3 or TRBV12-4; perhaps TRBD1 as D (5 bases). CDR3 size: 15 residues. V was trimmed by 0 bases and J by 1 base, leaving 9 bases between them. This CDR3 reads CASSLAGGPNTEAFF. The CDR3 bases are TGTGCCAGCAGTTTAGCGGGGGGACCGAACACTGAAGCTTTCTTT.

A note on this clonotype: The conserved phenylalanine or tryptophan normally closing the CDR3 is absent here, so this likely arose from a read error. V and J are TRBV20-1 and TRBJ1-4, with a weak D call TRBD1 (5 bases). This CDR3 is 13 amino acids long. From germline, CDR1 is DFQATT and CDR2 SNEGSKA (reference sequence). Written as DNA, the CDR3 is TGCAGTGCTCTCCGACAGATTAATGAGAAACTGTTTCTT. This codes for CSALRQINEKLFL.

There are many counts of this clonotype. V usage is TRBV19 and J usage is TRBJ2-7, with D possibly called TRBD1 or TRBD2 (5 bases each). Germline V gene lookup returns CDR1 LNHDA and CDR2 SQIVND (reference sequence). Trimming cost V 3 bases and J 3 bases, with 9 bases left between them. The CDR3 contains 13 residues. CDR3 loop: CASSIGALYEQYF. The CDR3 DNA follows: TGTGCCAGTAGTATCGGGGCTCTCTACGAGCAGTACTTC.

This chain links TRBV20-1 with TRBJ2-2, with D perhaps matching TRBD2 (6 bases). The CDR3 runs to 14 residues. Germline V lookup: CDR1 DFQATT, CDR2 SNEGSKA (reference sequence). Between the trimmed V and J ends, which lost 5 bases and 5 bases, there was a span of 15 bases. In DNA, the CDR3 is TGCAGTGCTTTTAGCGGAGGTACTACCGGGGAGCTGTTTTTT. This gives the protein CSAFSGGTTGELFF.